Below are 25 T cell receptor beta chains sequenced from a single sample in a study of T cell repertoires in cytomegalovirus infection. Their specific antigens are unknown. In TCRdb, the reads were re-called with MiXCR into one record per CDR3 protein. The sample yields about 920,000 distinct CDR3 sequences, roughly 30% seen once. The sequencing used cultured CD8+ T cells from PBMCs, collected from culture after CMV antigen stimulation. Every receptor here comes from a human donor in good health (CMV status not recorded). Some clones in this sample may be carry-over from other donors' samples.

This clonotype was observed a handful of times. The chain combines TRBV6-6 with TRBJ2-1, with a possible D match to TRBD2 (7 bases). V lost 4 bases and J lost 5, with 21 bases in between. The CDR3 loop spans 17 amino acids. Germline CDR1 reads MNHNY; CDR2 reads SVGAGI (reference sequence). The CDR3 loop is CASSLMSLGGADNEQFF. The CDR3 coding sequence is TGTGCCAGCAGTTTGATGTCGCTGGGGGGGGCGGACAATGAGCAGTTCTTC.

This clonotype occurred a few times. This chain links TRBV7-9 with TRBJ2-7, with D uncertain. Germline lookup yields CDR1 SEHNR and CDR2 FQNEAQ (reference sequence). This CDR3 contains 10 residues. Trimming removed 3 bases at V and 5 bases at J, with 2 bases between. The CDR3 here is CASSFDEQYF. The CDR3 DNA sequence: TGTGCCAGCAGCTTTGACGAGCAGTACTTC.

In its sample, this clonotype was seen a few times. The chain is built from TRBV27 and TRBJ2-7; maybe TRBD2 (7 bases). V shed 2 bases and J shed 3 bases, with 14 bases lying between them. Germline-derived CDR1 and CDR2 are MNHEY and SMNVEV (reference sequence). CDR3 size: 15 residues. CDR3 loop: CASSLRGAKLYEQYF. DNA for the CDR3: TGTGCCAGCAGTTTACGGGGGGCGAAGCTCTACGAGCAGTACTTC.

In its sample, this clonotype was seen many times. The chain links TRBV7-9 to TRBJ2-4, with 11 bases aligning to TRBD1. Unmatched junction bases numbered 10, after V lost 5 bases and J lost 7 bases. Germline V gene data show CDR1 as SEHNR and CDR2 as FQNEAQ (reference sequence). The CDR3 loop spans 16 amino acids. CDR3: CASSPGTGGFGNIQYF. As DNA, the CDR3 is TGTGCCAGCAGCCCAGGGACAGGGGGATTCGGCAACATTCAGTACTTC.

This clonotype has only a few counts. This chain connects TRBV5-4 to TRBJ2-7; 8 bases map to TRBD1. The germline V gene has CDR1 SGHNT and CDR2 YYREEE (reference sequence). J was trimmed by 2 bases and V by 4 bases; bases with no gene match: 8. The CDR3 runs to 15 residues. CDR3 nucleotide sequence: TGTGCCAGCAGCCACTACAGGGGGATCACCTACGAGCAGTACTTC. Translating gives CASSHYRGITYEQYF.

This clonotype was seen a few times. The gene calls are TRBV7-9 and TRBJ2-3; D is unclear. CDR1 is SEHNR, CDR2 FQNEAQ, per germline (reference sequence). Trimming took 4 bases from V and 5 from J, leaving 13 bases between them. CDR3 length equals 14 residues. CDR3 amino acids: CASSSTRIGDTQYF. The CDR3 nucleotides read TGTGCCAGCAGCTCCACAAGGATCGGAGATACGCAGTATTTT.

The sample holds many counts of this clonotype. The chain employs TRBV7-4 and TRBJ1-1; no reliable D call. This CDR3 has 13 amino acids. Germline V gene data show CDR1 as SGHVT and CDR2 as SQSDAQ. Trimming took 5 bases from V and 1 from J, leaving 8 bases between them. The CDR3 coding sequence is TGTGCCAGCAGCCCAGACAAGAACACTGAAGCTTTCTTT. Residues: CASSPDKNTEAFF.

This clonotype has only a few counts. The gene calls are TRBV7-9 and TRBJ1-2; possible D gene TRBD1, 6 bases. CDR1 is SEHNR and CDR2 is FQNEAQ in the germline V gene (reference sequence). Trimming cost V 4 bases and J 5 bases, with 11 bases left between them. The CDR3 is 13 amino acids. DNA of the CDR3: TGTGCCAGCAGCTATCCGGGGGCATATGGCTACACCTTC. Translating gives CASSYPGAYGYTF.

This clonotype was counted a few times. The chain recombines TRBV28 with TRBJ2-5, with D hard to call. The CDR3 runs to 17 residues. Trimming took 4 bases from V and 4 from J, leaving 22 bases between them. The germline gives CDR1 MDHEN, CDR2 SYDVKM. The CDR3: CASSSSGALLLGETQYF. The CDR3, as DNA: TGTGCCAGCAGTTCGAGTGGAGCCCTCTTACTTGGAGAGACCCAGTACTTC.

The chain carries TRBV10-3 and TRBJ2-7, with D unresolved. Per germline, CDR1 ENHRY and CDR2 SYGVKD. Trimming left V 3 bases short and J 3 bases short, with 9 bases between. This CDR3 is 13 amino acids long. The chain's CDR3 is CAISDRESYEQYV. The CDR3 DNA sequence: TGTGCCATCAGTGACAGAGAAAGCTACGAGCAGTACGTC.

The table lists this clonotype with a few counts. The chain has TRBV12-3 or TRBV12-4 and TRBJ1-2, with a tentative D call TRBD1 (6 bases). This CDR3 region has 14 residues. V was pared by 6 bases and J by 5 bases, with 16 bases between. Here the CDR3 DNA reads TGTGCCAGCAGACATGAGGGGGAGGAATATGGCTACACCTTC. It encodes CASRHEGEEYGYTF.

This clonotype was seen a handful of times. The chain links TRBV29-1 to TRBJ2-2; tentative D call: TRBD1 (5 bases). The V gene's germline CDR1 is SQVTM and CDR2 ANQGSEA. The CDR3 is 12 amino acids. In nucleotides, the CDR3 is TGCAACCAGGGATCGAACACCGGGGAGCTGTTTTTT. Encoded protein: CNQGSNTGELFF.

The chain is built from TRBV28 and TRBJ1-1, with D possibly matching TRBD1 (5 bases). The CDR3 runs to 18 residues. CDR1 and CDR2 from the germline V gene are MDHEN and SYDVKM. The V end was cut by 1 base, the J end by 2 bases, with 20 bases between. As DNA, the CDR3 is TGTGCCAGCAGTTTATCTTTTGTGACAGAGGGTCAAAACACTGAAGCTTTCTTT. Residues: CASSLSFVTEGQNTEAFF.

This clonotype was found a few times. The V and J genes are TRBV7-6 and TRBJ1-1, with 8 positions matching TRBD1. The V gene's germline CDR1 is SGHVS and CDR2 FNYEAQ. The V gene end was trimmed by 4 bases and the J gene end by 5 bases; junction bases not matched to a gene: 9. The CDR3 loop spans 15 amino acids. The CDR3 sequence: CASSYRQGRRTEAFF. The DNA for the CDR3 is TGTGCCAGCAGCTATCGACAGGGGAGGAGGACTGAAGCTTTCTTT. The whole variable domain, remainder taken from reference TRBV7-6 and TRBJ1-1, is GAGVSQSPRYKVTKRGQDVALRCDPISGHVSLYWYRQALGQGPEFLTYFNYEAQQDKSGLPNDRFSAERPEGSISTLTIQRTEQRDSAMYRCASSYRQGRRTEAFFGQGTRLTVV.

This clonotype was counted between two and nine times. The CDR3 reads CASSQVSPLGQDSHGYTF. The CDR3 nucleotides are TGTGCCAGCAGTCAAGTTTCCCCCTTGGGACAGGACTCTCATGGCTACACCTTC. The rearrangement uses TRBV6-2 or TRBV6-3 and TRBJ1-2; TRBD1 aligns across 8 bases. V was pared by 5 bases and J by 6 bases, with 20 bases of the junction left unmatched. There are 18 residues in the CDR3. The germline V gene encodes CDR1 MNHEY and CDR2 SVGEGT.

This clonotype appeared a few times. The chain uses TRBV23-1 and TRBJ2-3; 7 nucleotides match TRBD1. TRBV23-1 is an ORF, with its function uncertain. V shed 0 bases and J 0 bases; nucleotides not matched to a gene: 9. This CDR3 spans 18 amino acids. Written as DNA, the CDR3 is TGCGCCAGCAGTCAATCCCGACGGGACAGAACTAGCACAGATACGCAGTATTTT. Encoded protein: CASSQSRRDRTSTDTQYF.

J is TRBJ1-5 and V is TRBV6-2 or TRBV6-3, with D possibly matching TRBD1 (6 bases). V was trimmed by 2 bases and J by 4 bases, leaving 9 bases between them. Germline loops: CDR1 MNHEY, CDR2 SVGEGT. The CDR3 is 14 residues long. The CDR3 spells CASSYAGENQPQHF. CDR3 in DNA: TGTGCCAGCAGTTACGCAGGGGAGAATCAGCCCCAGCATTTT.

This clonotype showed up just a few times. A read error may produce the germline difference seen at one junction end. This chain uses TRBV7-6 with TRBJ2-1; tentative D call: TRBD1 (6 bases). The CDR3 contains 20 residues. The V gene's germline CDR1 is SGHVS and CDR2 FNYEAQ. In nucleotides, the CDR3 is TGTGCTAGCAGCTTTCTAACACAGGGTTATACTCTTTATGGGTACAATGAGCAGTTCTTC. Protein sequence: CASSFLTQGYTLYGYNEQFF.

Here the CDR3 DNA reads TGTGCCAGCACAGATGGGACATTGGAAGAGCAGTACTTC. As protein: CASTDGTLEEQYF. The J gene is TRBJ2-7, the V gene TRBV12-3 or TRBV12-4, with D maybe TRBD1 (6 bases). This CDR3 comprises 13 residues. Trimming took off 7 bases at V and 7 bases at J, with 17 bases between the two ends.

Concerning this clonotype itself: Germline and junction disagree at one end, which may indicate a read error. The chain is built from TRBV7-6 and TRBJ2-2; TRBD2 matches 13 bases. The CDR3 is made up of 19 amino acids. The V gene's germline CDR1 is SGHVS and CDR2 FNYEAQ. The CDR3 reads CASSLASGLAGTNTGELFF. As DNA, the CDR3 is TGTGCTAGCAGTTTAGCGTCGGGACTAGCGGGGACGAACACCGGGGAGCTGTTTTTT.

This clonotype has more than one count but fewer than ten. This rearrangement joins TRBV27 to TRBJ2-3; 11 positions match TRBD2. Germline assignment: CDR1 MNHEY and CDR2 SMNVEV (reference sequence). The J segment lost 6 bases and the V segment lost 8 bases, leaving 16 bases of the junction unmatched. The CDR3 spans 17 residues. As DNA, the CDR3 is TGTGCCAGCTATACCAAAGACCCTAGCGGGGGGACGGATACGCAGTATTTT. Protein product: CASYTKDPSGGTDTQYF.

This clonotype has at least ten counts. CDR3 in DNA: TGTGCCAGCAGTGAAAGGACCATCAGCACAGATACGCAGTATTTT. Translated, it gives CASSERTISTDTQYF. The chain recombines TRBV6-1 with TRBJ2-3; D gene ambiguous. Trimming removed 2 bases at V and 0 bases at J, with 9 bases between. CDR1 MNHNS and CDR2 SASEGT come from the germline V gene. This CDR3 is 15 amino acids long.

The CDR3 protein is CASSLKVNSGANVLTF. The CDR3 coding sequence is TGCGCCAGCAGCTTGAAGGTCAACTCTGGGGCCAACGTCCTGACTTTC. V is TRBV5-1 and J is TRBJ2-6, with D hard to call. The CDR3 totals 16 residues. Germline V gives CDR1 SGHRS, CDR2 YFSETQ. Trimming removed 1 base from V and 0 bases from J, with 8 bases in between.

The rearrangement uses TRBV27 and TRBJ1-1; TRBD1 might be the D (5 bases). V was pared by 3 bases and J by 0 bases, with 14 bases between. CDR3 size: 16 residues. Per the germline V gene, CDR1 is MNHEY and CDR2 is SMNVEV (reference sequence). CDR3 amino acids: CASSFRAVSLNTEAFF. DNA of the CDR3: TGTGCCAGCAGTTTCAGGGCAGTGAGCCTGAACACTGAAGCTTTCTTT.

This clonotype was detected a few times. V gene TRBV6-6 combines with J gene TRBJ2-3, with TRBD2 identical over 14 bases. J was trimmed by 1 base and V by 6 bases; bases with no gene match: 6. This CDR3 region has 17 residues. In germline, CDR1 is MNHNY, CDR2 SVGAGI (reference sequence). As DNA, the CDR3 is TGTGCCAGCAGCCTTAGGGGACTAGCGGGGGGCACAGATACGCAGTATTTT. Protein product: CASSLRGLAGGTDTQYF.